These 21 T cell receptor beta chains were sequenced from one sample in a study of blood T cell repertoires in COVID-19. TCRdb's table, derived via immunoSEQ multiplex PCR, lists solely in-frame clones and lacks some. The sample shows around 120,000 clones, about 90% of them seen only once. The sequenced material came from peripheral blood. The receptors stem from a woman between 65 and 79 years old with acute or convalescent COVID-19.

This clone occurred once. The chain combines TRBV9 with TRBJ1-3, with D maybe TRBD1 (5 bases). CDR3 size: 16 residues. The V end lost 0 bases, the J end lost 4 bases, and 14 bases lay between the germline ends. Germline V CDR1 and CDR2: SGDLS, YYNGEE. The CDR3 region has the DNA TGTGCCAGCAGCGTAGCGGGGGTGGCAGCAGGAAACACCATATATTTT. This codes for CASSVAGVAAGNTIYF.

CDR3 in DNA: TGCAGCGTTGCCAGGGGAGTATCACCCTCTTCACCCCTCCACTTT. Translation gives CSVARGVSPSSPLHF. The rearrangement joins TRBV29-1 to TRBJ1-6, with TRBD1 as a possible D gene (6 bases). Germline CDR1 and CDR2: SQVTM and ANQGSEA. The CDR3 extends over 15 amino acids. Trimming shortened V by 4 bases and J by 9 bases, and 19 bases separated the two germline ends.

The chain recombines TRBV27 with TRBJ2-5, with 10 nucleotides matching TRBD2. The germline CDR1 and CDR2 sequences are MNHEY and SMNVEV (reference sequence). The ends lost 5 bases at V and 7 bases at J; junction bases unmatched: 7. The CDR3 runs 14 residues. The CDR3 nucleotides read TGTGCCAGCAGTCCCCTAGCGGGGGAGGGGACCCAGTACTTC. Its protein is CASSPLAGEGTQYF.

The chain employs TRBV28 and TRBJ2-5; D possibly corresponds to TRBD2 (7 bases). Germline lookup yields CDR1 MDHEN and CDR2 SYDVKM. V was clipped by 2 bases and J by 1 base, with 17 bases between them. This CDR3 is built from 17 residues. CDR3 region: CASSLGRGGSPQETQYF. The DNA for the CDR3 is TGTGCCAGCAGTTTAGGGAGGGGGGGTAGCCCCCAAGAGACCCAGTACTTC.

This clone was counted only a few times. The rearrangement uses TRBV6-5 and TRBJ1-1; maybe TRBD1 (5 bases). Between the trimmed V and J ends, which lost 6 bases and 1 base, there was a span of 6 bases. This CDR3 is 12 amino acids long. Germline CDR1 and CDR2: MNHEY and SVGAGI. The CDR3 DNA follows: TGTGCCAGCAGCGACAGGAACACTGAAGCTTTCTTT. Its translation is CASSDRNTEAFF.

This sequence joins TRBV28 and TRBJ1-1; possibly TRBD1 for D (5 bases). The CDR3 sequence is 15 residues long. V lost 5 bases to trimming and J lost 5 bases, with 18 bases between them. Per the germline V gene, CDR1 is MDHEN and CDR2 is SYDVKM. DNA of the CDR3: TGTGCCAGCAGTCGAGAAGGTGGGGGGGTTACTGAAGCTTTCTTT. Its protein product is CASSREGGGVTEAFF. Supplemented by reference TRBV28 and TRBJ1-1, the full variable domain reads DVKVTQSSRYLVKRTGEKVFLECVQDMDHENMFWYRQDPGLGLRLIYFSYDVKMKEKGDIPEGYSVSREKKERFSLILESASTNQTSMYLCASSREGGGVTEAFFGQGTRLTVV.

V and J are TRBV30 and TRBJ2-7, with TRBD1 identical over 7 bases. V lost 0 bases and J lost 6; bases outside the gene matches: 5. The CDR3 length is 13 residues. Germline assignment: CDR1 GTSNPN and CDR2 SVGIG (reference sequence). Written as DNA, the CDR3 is TGTGCCTGGAGTGTACGGGCAGGGGGCGAGCAGTACTTC. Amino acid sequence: CAWSVRAGGEQYF.

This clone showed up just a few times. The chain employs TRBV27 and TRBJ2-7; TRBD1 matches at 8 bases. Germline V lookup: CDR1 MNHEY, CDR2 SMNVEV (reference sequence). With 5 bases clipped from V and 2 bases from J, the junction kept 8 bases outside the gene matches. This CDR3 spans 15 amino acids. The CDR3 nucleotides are TGTGCCAGCAGTATAACAGGGGGATTAACCTACGAGCAGTACTTC. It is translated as CASSITGGLTYEQYF.

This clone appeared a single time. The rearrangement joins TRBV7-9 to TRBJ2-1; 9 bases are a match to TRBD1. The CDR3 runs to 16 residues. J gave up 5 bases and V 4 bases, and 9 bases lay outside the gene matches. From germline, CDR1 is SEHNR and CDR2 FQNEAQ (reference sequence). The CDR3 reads CASSSPGDRAHNEQFF. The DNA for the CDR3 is TGTGCCAGCAGCTCCCCGGGGGACAGGGCTCACAATGAGCAGTTCTTC.

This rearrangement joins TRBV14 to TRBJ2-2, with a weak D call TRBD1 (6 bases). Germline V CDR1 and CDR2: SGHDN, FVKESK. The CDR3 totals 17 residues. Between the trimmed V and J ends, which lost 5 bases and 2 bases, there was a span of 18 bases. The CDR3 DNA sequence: TGTGCCAGCAGCTTTCGCCCTGGGGACATCAACACCGGGGAGCTGTTTTTT. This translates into CASSFRPGDINTGELFF.

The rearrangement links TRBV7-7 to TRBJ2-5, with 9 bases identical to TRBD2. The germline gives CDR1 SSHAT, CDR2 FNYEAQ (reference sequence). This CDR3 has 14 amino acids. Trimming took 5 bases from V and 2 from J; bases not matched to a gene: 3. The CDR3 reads CASSPGLAQETQYF. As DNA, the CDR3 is TGTGCCAGCAGCCCCGGACTAGCGCAAGAGACCCAGTACTTC.

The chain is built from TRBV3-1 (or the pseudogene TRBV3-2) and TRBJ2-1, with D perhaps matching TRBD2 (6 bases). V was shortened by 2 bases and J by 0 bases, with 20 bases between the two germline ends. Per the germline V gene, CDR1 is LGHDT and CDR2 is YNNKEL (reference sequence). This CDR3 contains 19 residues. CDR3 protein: CASSQSSFSAGSSYNEQFF. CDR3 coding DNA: TGTGCCAGCAGCCAAAGCTCCTTCTCCGCGGGGAGCTCCTACAATGAGCAGTTCTTC.

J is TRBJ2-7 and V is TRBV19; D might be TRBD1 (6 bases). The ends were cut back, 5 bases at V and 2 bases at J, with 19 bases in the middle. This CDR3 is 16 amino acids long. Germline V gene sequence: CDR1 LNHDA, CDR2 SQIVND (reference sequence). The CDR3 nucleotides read TGTGCCAGTAGTGCCGGCAGCCCAGGGGTGGCCTACGAGCAGTACTTC. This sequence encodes CASSAGSPGVAYEQYF.

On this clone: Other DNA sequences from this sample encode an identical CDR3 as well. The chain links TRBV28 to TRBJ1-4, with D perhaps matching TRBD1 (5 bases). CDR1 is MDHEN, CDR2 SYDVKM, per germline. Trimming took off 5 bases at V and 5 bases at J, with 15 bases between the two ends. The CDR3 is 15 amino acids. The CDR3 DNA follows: TGTGCCAGCAGTACCCGGCAGGGTCTAAATGAAAAACTGTTTTTT. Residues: CASSTRQGLNEKLFF.

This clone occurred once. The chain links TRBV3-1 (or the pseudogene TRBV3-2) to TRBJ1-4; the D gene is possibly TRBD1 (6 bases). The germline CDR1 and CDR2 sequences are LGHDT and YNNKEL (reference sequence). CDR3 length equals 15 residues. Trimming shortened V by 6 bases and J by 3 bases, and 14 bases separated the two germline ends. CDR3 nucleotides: TGTGCCAGCAGAGCCCGGGACACCTCTAATGAAAAACTGTTTTTT. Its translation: CASRARDTSNEKLFF.

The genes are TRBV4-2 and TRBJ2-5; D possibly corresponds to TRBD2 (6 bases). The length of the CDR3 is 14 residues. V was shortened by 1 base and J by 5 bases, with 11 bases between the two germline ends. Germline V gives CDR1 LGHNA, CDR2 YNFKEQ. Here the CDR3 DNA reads TGTGCCAGCAGCCAAGGCGGGGAGCACGAGACCCAGTACTTC. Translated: CASSQGGEHETQYF.

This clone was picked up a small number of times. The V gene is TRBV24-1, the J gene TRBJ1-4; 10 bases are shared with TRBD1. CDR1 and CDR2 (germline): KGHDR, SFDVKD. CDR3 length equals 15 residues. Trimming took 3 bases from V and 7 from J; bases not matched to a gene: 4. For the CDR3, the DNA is TGTGCCACCAGTGATACGACAGGGGGCTCTGAAAAACTGTTTTTT. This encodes CATSDTTGGSEKLFF.

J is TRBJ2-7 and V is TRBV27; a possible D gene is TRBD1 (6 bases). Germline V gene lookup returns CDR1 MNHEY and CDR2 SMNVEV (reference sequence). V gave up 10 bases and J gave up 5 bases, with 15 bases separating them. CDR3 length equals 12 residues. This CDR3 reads CATRTGFNEQYF. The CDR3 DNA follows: TGTGCCACACGCACAGGGTTCAACGAGCAGTACTTC.

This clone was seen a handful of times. The CDR3: CARDNLATDTQYF. The CDR3 DNA is TGTGCCAGGGACAATTTAGCCACAGATACGCAGTATTTT. The rearrangement uses TRBV2 and TRBJ2-3; possibly TRBD1 for D (5 bases). CDR1 is SNHLY, CDR2 FYNNEI, per germline. The CDR3 extends over 13 amino acids. The V gene lost 9 bases and the J gene lost 2 bases, with 12 bases spanning the gap.

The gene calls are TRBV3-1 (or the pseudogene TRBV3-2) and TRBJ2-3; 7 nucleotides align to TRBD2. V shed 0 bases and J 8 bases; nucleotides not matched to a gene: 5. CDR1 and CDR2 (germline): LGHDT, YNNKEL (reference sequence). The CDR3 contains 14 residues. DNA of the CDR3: TGTGCCAGCAGCCAAGATTCCCCGGGAGGTACGCAGTATTTT. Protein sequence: CASSQDSPGGTQYF.

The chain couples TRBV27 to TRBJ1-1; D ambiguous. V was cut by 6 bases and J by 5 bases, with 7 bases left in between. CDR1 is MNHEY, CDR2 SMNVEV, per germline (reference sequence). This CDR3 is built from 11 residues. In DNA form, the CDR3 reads TGTGCCAGCAGCGACTGGACTGAAGCTTTCTTT. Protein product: CASSDWTEAFF.